Below, 5 T cell receptor beta chains from the same sample are listed, as sequenced in a study of blood T cell repertoires in COVID-19. Repertoires were generated with immunoSEQ multiplex PCR, while TCRdb's copy carries only in-frame clones and drops some. The table lists around 200,000 clones, about 85% of them singletons. Material: PBMCs or T cells enriched from blood (not recorded which). The source is a man aged 40-49 years who had recovered from COVID-19.

The rearrangement links TRBV27 to TRBJ2-7, with a weak D call TRBD1 (6 bases). CDR3 length equals 16 residues. CDR1 is MNHEY and CDR2 is SMNVEV in the germline V gene (reference sequence). With 8 bases removed from V and 5 bases from J, the gap between germline ends came to 25 bases. CDR3 residues: CASGTVQGTARDEQYF. The CDR3 DNA reads as TGTGCCAGCGGTACTGTACAGGGAACAGCACGGGACGAGCAGTACTTC.

The chain uses TRBV6-1 and TRBJ2-7; D gene uncertain. Looked up from germline, CDR1 is MNHNS and CDR2 is SASEGT. CDR3 length: 12 residues. Trimming cost V 3 bases and J 3 bases, with 6 bases left between them. In DNA form, the CDR3 reads TGTGCCAGCAGTGAGGCCCGCTACGAGCAGTACTTC. It is translated as CASSEARYEQYF.

The chain carries TRBV9 and TRBJ1-2; 7 bases match TRBD1. The CDR3 has 13 amino acids. With 4 bases clipped from V and 7 bases from J, the junction kept 7 bases outside the gene matches. Looked up from germline, CDR1 is SGDLS and CDR2 is YYNGEE. DNA of the CDR3: TGTGCCAGCAGCACCCCTACAGGGGTTGGCTACACCTTC. This sequence encodes CASSTPTGVGYTF.

The chain recombines TRBV5-1 with TRBJ1-1; 9 nucleotides align to TRBD1. Germline-derived CDR1 and CDR2 are SGHRS and YFSETQ. The CDR3 is made up of 14 amino acids. Unmatched junction bases numbered 8, after V lost 7 bases and J lost 4 bases. The CDR3 DNA reads as TGCGCCAGCTGCAAGGACAGGGGCGGCACTGAAGCTTTCTTT. As protein: CASCKDRGGTEAFF.

The CDR3 loop reads CASSMRTGPREQFF. The CDR3, as DNA: TGTGCCAGTAGTATGCGGACAGGCCCGAGGGAGCAGTTCTTC. The chain is built from TRBV19 and TRBJ2-1, with TRBD1 matching 7 bases. The V gene end was trimmed by 3 bases and the J gene end by 10 bases; junction bases not matched to a gene: 9. The CDR3 is 14 amino acids. The germline V gene encodes CDR1 LNHDA and CDR2 SQIVND (reference sequence). Together with reference TRBV19 and TRBJ2-1, the CDR3 gives the full variable domain: DGGITQSPKYLFRKEGQNVTLSCEQNLNHDAMYWYRQDPGQGLRLIYYSQIVNDFQKGDIAEGYSVSREKKESFPLTVTSAQKNPTAFYLCASSMRTGPREQFFGPGTRLTVL.